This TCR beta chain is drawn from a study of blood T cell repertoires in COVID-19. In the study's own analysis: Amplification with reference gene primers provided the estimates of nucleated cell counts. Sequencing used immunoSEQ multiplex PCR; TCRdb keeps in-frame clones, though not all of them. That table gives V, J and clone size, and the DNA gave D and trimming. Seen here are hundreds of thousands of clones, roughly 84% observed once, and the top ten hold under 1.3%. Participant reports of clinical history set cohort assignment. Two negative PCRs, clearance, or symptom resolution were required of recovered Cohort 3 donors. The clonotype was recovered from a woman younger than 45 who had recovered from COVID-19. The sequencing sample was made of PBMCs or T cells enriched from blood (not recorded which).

The CDR3 DNA reads TGCGCCAGCAACGACGGGACAGTCGGGAATTCACCCCTCCACTTT. Translating it yields CASNDGTVGNSPLHF. V is TRBV10-1 and J is TRBJ1-6; 7 positions agree with TRBD1. Trimming cost V 7 bases and J 7 bases; bases outside gene matches: 10. The CDR3 runs 15 residues. Germline CDR1 is WNHNN and CDR2 is SYGVQD (reference sequence).